The TCR beta chain described here comes from a study of vaccination and CD4 T cells after COVID-19. As to treatment: approximately nine-day PBMC culture with coronavirus spike peptide pools or control peptides (ViraFEST assay). V was clipped by 0 bases and J by 9 bases, with 12 bases between them. Germline V gives CDR1 LNHNV, CDR2 YYDKDF (reference sequence). This CDR3 region has 14 residues. This clonotype qualifies as medium-sized. Its target is unknown. Oncomine TCR Beta short-read sequencing was applied to DNA from cultured CD4+ T cells. TCRdb ran MiXCR on the PCR reads and lists one entry per CDR3 protein. The sample holds around 19,000 distinct CDR3 sequences, 25% to 35% seen once.

Sequenced sample: cultured CD4+ T cells from blood. This chain links TRBV15 with TRBJ2-4; D gene ambiguous. The clonotype was recovered from a human donor with COVID-19. The chain's CDR3 is CATSRDPGSSIQYF. CDR3 coding DNA: TGTGCCACCAGCAGAGATCCCGGGTCGAGCATTCAGTACTTC. Combining the CDR3 with reference TRBV15 and TRBJ2-4 gives the whole variable domain DAMVIQNPRYQVTQFGKPVTLSCSQTLNHNVMYWYQQKSSQAPKLLFHYYDKDFNNEADTPDNFQSRRPNTSFCFLDIRSPGLGDTAMYLCATSRDPGSSIQYFGAGTRLSVL.